The 2 T cell receptor beta chains below all came from one sample that was sequenced in a study of blood T cell repertoires in COVID-19. The table came from immunoSEQ multiplex PCR; TCRdb's copy has only in-frame clones and leaves some out. This sample yields about 150,000 clones, of which around 90% are seen a single time; about 5% belongs to the top ten. The source material was peripheral blood. All receptors come from a human donor in a cohort sampled during active COVID-19.

This chain joins TRBV28 and TRBJ1-2; TRBD1 might be the D (5 bases). The V and J ends lost 4 bases and 4 bases respectively, with 13 bases between them. Germline V gene sequence: CDR1 MDHEN, CDR2 SYDVKM. This CDR3 is 14 amino acids long. CDR3 loop: CASSSPTESYGYTF. CDR3 nucleotide sequence: TGTGCCAGCAGTTCCCCGACAGAAAGCTATGGCTACACCTTC.

This chain connects TRBV28 to TRBJ1-1, with no clear D. This CDR3 spans 14 amino acids. The germline CDR1 and CDR2 sequences are MDHEN and SYDVKM. Deletions cut 6 bases from V and 1 base from J, with 12 bases between. The CDR3, as DNA: TGTGCCAGCAGCTCCTCTCTTCCGAACACTGAAGCTTTCTTT. Translation: CASSSSLPNTEAFF.